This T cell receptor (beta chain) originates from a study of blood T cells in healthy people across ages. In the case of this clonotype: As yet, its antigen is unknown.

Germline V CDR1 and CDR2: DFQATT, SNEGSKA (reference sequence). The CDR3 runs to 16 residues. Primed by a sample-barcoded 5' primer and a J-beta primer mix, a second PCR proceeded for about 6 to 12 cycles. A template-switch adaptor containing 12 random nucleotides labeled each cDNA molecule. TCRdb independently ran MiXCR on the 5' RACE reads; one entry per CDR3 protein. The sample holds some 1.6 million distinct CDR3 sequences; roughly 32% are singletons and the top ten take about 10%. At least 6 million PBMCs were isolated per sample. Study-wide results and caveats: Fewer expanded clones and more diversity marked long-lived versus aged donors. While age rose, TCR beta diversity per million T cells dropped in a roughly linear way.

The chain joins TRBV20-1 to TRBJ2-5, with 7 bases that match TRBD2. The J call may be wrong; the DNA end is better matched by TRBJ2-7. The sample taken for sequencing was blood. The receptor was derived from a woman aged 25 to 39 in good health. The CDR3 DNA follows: TGCAGTGCTAGAGATCGGGAGGTTCAGGTATTTGACGAGCAGTACTTC. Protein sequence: CSARDREVQVFDEQYF.